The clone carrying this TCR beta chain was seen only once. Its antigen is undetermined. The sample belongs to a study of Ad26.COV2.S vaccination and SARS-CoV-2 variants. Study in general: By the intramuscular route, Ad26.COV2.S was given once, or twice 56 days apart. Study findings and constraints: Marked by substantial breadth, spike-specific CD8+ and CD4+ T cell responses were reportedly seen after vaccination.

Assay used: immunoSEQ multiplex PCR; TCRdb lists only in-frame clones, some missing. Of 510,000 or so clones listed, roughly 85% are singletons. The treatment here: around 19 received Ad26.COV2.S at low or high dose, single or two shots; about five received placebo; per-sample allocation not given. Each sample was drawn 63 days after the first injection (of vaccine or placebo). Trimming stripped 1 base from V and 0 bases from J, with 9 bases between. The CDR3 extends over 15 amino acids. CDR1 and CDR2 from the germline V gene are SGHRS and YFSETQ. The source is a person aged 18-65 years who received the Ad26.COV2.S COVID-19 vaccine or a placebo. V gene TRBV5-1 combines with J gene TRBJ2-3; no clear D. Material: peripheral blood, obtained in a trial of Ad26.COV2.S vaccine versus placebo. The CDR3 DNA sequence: TGCGCCAGCAGCTTGTCCGGTAGAAGCACAGATACGCAGTATTTT. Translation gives CASSLSGRSTDTQYF.